This T cell receptor beta chain was sequenced in a study of blood T cell repertoires in COVID-19. Participants came from some 23 US areas, aged roughly 18 to 95 years. Participants' own reports of clinical history determined their cohort assignment. Symptom resolution, clearance, or two negative PCRs marked donors in Cohort 3 as recovered. Sequencing was performed with immunoSEQ multiplex PCR; in TCRdb, only in-frame clones are kept and a portion is missing. This sample yields about 130,000 clones, of which approximately 80% are seen a single time; around 8.4% belongs to the top ten. In regard to this clone: The sample has other DNA sequences that encode this CDR3 too.

Source material: PBMCs or T cells enriched from blood (not recorded which). This TCR was recovered from a man between 45 and 60 years old who had recovered from COVID-19.

The CDR3 is CAISPTSGGNTGELFF. DNA of the CDR3: TGTGCCATCAGTCCGACTAGCGGGGGGAACACCGGGGAGCTGTTTTTT. V and J are TRBV10-3 and TRBJ2-2; 12 positions agree with TRBD2. The CDR3 spans 16 residues. Germline loops: CDR1 ENHRY, CDR2 SYGVKD. V was clipped by 5 bases and J by 1 base; unmatched bases: 2.